This TCR beta chain was retrieved from a study of T cell responses to AZD1222 COVID-19 vaccine. The overall study: Timing groups of about 4 and about 12 weeks for second doses were pooled. Study conclusions and caveats: Among the donors, most were white British and more were female, and clonal diversity was possibly underestimated. Nearly half of spike-specific TCRs reportedly target variant regions that are unmutated in the B.1.351 and B.1.1.7 variants. It was only a handful of AZD1222 recipients who were seropositive at baseline.

Measured with immunoSEQ multiplex PCR; TCRdb has only the in-frame clones, and not every one. The repertoire consists of some 100,000 clones, with roughly 89% occurring once and the leading ten covering about a sixth. This clone appeared a single time. Its antigen is not known. Germline V gene data show CDR1 as SGHRS and CDR2 as YFSETQ. With 0 bases removed from V and 2 bases from J, the gap between germline ends came to 11 bases. CDR3 size: 15 residues. This sample comprised peripheral blood, obtained on day 0 of AZD1222 vaccination. The chain employs TRBV5-1 and TRBJ1-2; D is undetermined. The source of this sequence is an adult in good health. The DNA of the CDR3 is TGCGCCAGCAGCTTGGATGCAGCAATAAACTATGGCTACACCTTC. Amino acid sequence: CASSLDAAINYGYTF.